These 5 T cell receptor beta chains were all obtained from the same sample, sequenced in a study of shared clonotypes between healthy human individuals. Repertoires were generated with immunoSEQ multiplex PCR, while TCRdb's copy carries only in-frame clones and drops some. The profile shows about 680,000 clones, about 90% of them singletons. Naive CD8 isolation took CD45RO-negative cells positively selected for CCR7 and excluded terminally differentiated effector memory CD45RA+ cells. The sample taken for sequencing was naive CD8+ T cells sorted from blood. Source of these receptors: a man aged 25-45 years in good health.

J is TRBJ1-4 and V is TRBV7-9; 9 nucleotides agree with TRBD1. The CDR3 totals 13 residues. Germline V lookup: CDR1 SEHNR, CDR2 FQNEAQ (reference sequence). With 3 bases clipped from V and 7 bases from J, the junction kept 0 bases outside the gene matches. The CDR3 coding sequence is TGTGCCAGCAGCTTGACAGGGGGTGAAAAACTGTTTTTT. It codes for CASSLTGGEKLFF.

The chain joins TRBV28 to TRBJ2-7; 7 bases agree with TRBD2. The CDR3 has 17 amino acids. Germline loops: CDR1 MDHEN, CDR2 SYDVKM. The trim removed 4 bases at V and 2 bases at J, leaving 14 bases unmatched. CDR3 in amino acids: CASSSARRGSRPYEQYF. The CDR3 DNA is TGTGCCAGCAGTTCCGCTCGGCGGGGGAGCCGGCCCTACGAGCAGTACTTC.

V is TRBV7-9 and J is TRBJ2-3; 9 positions agree with TRBD2. The CDR3 sequence is 17 residues long. Per the germline V gene, CDR1 is SEHNR and CDR2 is FQNEAQ (reference sequence). With 0 bases clipped from V and 4 bases from J, the junction kept 8 bases outside the gene matches. Here the CDR3 reads CASSLAAGGRHADTQYF. In nucleotides, the CDR3 is TGTGCCAGCAGCTTAGCTGCGGGAGGGCGACACGCAGATACGCAGTATTTT. Filled out from reference TRBV7-9 and TRBJ2-3, the complete variable domain reads DTGVSQNPRHKITKRGQNVTFRCDPISEHNRLYWYRQTLGQGPEFLTYFQNEAQLEKSRLLSDRFSAERPKGSFSTLEIQRTEQGDSAMYLCASSLAAGGRHADTQYFGPGTRLTVL.

The chain couples TRBV7-9 to TRBJ2-7, with a tentative D call TRBD1 (6 bases). The CDR3 consists of 16 residues. CDR1 and CDR2 from the germline V gene are SEHNR and FQNEAQ (reference sequence). Trimming removed 4 bases at V and 3 bases at J, with 19 bases between. CDR3 protein: CASSSSNRRTDYEQYF. The CDR3 region has the DNA TGTGCCAGCAGCTCCTCCAACAGAAGGACAGACTACGAGCAGTACTTC.

This clone was counted once. J is TRBJ2-5 and V is TRBV5-1, with 10 bases aligning to TRBD1. The CDR3 is 15 amino acids. Germline CDR1 is SGHRS and CDR2 is YFSETQ. The V gene end was trimmed by 5 bases and the J gene end by 5 bases; junction bases not matched to a gene: 9. Written as DNA, the CDR3 is TGCGCCAGCAGGAGGATTGACAGGGGGCACGAGACCCAGTACTTC. As protein: CASRRIDRGHETQYF.